What follows are 29 T cell receptor beta chains derived from one specimen sequenced in a study of OX40 agonist ivuxolimab in advanced cancers. The protocol was immunoSEQ multiplex PCR, while the TCRdb copy is restricted to in-frame clones and leaves out a portion. Of tens of thousands of clones listed, around 79% were seen once; the top ten hold 11%. The input for sequencing was CD4+ or CD8+ T cells sorted from blood, taken in a trial of the OX40 agonist ivuxolimab. The receptors come from an adult with an advanced solid tumor such as melanoma, head and neck, liver or kidney cancer.

The V gene is TRBV30, the J gene TRBJ2-2; D call uncertain. Trimming took 2 bases from V and 5 from J, leaving 9 bases between them. In germline, CDR1 is GTSNPN, CDR2 SVGIG (reference sequence). This CDR3 region has 13 residues. The CDR3 coding sequence is TGTGCCTGGAGTAGACTGGAGACCGGGGAGCTGTTTTTT. This encodes CAWSRLETGELFF.

V usage is TRBV11-1 and J usage is TRBJ2-5; D may be TRBD1 (5 bases). Germline V gives CDR1 SGHAT, CDR2 FQDESV (reference sequence). The CDR3 has 15 amino acids. Trimming took off 1 base at V and 6 bases at J, with 15 bases between the two ends. The CDR3 region has the DNA TGTGCCAGCAGCTTAGAGGACAACCTAATCCAGACCCAGTACTTC. This translates into CASSLEDNLIQTQYF.

The rearrangement uses TRBV20-1 and TRBJ1-3, with D hard to call. Germline CDR1 is DFQATT and CDR2 is SNEGSKA (reference sequence). The CDR3 contains 11 residues. V was clipped by 7 bases and J by 4 bases, with 8 bases between them. For the CDR3, the DNA is TGCAGTGTTGGCGGAGGAAACACCATATATTTT. It specifies CSVGGGNTIYF.

The gene calls are TRBV2 and TRBJ1-5; 10 nucleotides match TRBD1. Looked up from germline, CDR1 is SNHLY and CDR2 is FYNNEI. J was trimmed by 4 bases and V by 1 base; bases with no gene match: 1. The CDR3 sequence is 15 residues long. The CDR3 spells CASSEGQGANQPQHF. The CDR3 nucleotides read TGTGCCAGCAGTGAAGGACAGGGGGCTAATCAGCCCCAGCATTTT. The full variable domain, rest sourced from reference TRBV2 and TRBJ1-5, is EPEVTQTPSHQVTQMGQEVILRCVPISNHLYFYWYRQILGQKVEFLVSFYNNEISEKSEIFDDQFSVERPDGSNFTLKIRSTKLEDSAMYFCASSEGQGANQPQHFGDGTRLSIL.

The chain links TRBV25-1 to TRBJ2-1; weak D call: TRBD1 (6 bases). This CDR3 comprises 15 residues. Germline V gene sequence: CDR1 MGHDK, CDR2 SYGVNS. V was clipped by 2 bases and J by 10 bases, with 18 bases between them. The CDR3 reads CASSENRAAQREQFF. The CDR3 nucleotides are TGTGCCAGCAGTGAAAACAGGGCGGCCCAAAGGGAGCAGTTCTTC.

This rearrangement joins TRBV27 to TRBJ2-6; no reliable D call. The germline CDR1 and CDR2 sequences are MNHEY and SMNVEV (reference sequence). V lost 5 bases and J lost 0, with 8 bases in between. CDR3 size: 15 residues. CDR3 sequence: CASSPQDSGANVLTF. As DNA, the CDR3 is TGTGCCAGCAGTCCGCAAGACTCTGGGGCCAACGTCCTGACTTTC. Variable domain in full (rest from reference TRBV27 and TRBJ2-6): EAQVTQNPRYLITVTGKKLTVTCSQNMNHEYMSWYRQDPGLGLRQIYYSMNVEVTDKGDVPEGYKVSRKEKRNFPLILESPSPNQTSLYFCASSPQDSGANVLTFGAGSRLTVL.

This chain connects TRBV7-2 to TRBJ1-2, with a possible D match to TRBD1 (6 bases). The length of the CDR3 is 15 residues. The V end lost 2 bases, the J end lost 3 bases, and 13 bases lay between the germline ends. Germline CDR1 SGHTA, CDR2 FQGNSA. The CDR3 spells CASSLSGQTDYGYTF. The CDR3 nucleotides read TGTGCCAGCAGCTTATCTGGACAGACCGACTATGGCTACACCTTC.

The chain has TRBV4-2 and TRBJ2-5; TRBD1 agrees at 9 bases. The CDR3 loop spans 14 amino acids. Trimming cost V 6 bases and J 2 bases; bases outside gene matches: 4. The germline CDR1 and CDR2 sequences are LGHNA and YNFKEQ. The CDR3 region is CASSHGQGQETQYF. The DNA for the CDR3 is TGTGCCAGCAGTCACGGACAGGGGCAAGAGACCCAGTACTTC.

The chain links TRBV4-3 to TRBJ1-4; the match to TRBD1 covers 7 bases. Trimming cost V 7 bases and J 5 bases; bases outside gene matches: 10. Germline V CDR1 and CDR2: LGHNA, YSLEER. The CDR3 consists of 15 residues. CDR3 sequence reads: CASKGAGAVNEKLFF. CDR3 coding DNA: TGCGCCAGCAAGGGGGCGGGGGCCGTCAATGAAAAACTGTTTTTT.

The chain carries TRBV19 and TRBJ1-1; D may be TRBD1 (5 bases). Trimming took off 3 bases at V and 1 base at J, with 12 bases between the two ends. This CDR3 has 15 amino acids. Looked up from germline, CDR1 is LNHDA and CDR2 is SQIVND (reference sequence). CDR3 loop: CASSILERGNTEAFF. The CDR3 coding sequence is TGTGCCAGTAGTATCCTTGAAAGGGGGAACACTGAAGCTTTCTTT.

CDR3 coding DNA: TGCGCCAGCAGCGACCGGACTGGTGGCTACACCTTC. Amino acids: CASSDRTGGYTF. The chain joins TRBV5-1 to TRBJ1-2, with D uncertain. Between the trimmed V and J ends, which lost 4 bases and 7 bases, there was a span of 11 bases. The CDR3 has 12 amino acids. Looked up from germline, CDR1 is SGHRS and CDR2 is YFSETQ. Based on the CDR3 plus reference TRBV5-1 and TRBJ1-2, the full variable domain is KAGVTQTPRYLIKTRGQQVTLSCSPISGHRSVSWYQQTPGQGLQFLFEYFSETQRNKGNFPGRFSGRQFSNSRSEMNVSTLELGDSALYLCASSDRTGGYTFGSGTRLTVV.

The V gene is TRBV19, the J gene TRBJ2-3; 7 bases map to TRBD1. V lost 7 bases, J lost 1 base, and 5 bases stayed unmatched. CDR1 is LNHDA, CDR2 SQIVND, per germline (reference sequence). The CDR3 length is 14 residues. CDR3 amino acids: CASTVDRGTDTQYF. DNA of the CDR3: TGTGCCAGTACCGTAGACAGGGGCACAGATACGCAGTATTTT.

This clone was detected a few times. The chain employs TRBV9 and TRBJ2-1; 8 bases agree with TRBD2. The CDR3 covers 15 residues. J lost 3 bases, V lost 0 bases, and 2 bases had no gene match. Germline CDR1 SGDLS, CDR2 YYNGEE. The CDR3 nucleotides are TGTGCCAGCAGCGTAGGGAGCGGGAGCTACAATGAGCAGTTCTTC. Translated, it gives CASSVGSGSYNEQFF.

The rearrangement uses TRBV19 and TRBJ1-2, with D possibly being TRBD1 (6 bases). Trimming removed 9 bases from V and 4 bases from J, with 12 bases in between. The CDR3 covers 12 residues. CDR1 and CDR2 from the germline V gene are LNHDA and SQIVND (reference sequence). CDR3 nucleotides: TGTGCCAGCCTAGGGGGGGTCTATGGCTACACCTTC. Protein product: CASLGGVYGYTF.

This clone was seen ten or more times. The rearrangement uses TRBV9 and TRBJ1-6; perhaps TRBD1 as D (5 bases). Trimming shortened V by 0 bases and J by 7 bases, and 11 bases separated the two germline ends. The CDR3 spans 15 residues. Germline assignment: CDR1 SGDLS and CDR2 YYNGEE. The CDR3 region has the DNA TGTGCCAGCAGCGTAGAGGGCAGGACAAATTCACCCCTCCACTTT. It specifies CASSVEGRTNSPLHF.

This clone has only a few counts. The chain is built from TRBV7-9 and TRBJ1-2; 9 nucleotides match TRBD1. Germline CDR1 is SEHNR and CDR2 is FQNEAQ (reference sequence). The V segment lost 8 bases and the J segment 6 bases; nucleotides outside the gene matches: 4. This CDR3 comprises 12 residues. As DNA, the CDR3 is TGTGCCAGCGTGGGGACAGGGAATGGCTACACCTTC. Translated: CASVGTGNGYTF.

Worth noting for this clone: A much larger clonotype is one base distant, so this may be a read error. V usage is TRBV6-6 and J usage is TRBJ2-7, with TRBD1 matching 9 bases. Germline lookup yields CDR1 MNHNY and CDR2 SVGAGI (reference sequence). This CDR3 contains 14 residues. V lost 2 bases and J lost 3; bases outside the gene matches: 2. The CDR3 region has the DNA TGTGCCAGCAGTTACGGGACAGGGATCTACGAGCAGTACTTC. Its translation is CASSYGTGIYEQYF.

The rearrangement joins TRBV4-2 to TRBJ1-2, with a possible D match to TRBD1 (5 bases). V lost 0 bases to trimming and J lost 4 bases, with 12 bases between them. The CDR3 has 15 amino acids. The germline V gene has CDR1 LGHNA and CDR2 YNFKEQ. The CDR3 nucleotides are TGTGCCAGCAGCCAAGATAGGCAGGGAGCCTATGGCTACACCTTC. Protein product: CASSQDRQGAYGYTF.

The genes are TRBV19 and TRBJ1-1; TRBD1 is a possible D gene (5 bases). Germline V gene data show CDR1 as LNHDA and CDR2 as SQIVND (reference sequence). The CDR3 spans 13 residues. Trimming stripped 1 base from V and 5 bases from J, with 8 bases between. The CDR3 is CASSIVRGTEAFF. The CDR3 DNA reads TGTGCCAGTAGTATAGTGAGGGGTACTGAAGCTTTCTTT.

The chain employs TRBV13 and TRBJ2-7; D perhaps matches TRBD2 (5 bases). V dropped 1 base and J dropped 7 bases, with 11 bases sitting between them. The CDR3 runs to 13 residues. Germline-derived CDR1 and CDR2 are PRHDT and FYEKMQ (reference sequence). CDR3 DNA: TGTGCCAGCAGCTTAGTCTATACGGGGGAGCAGTACTTC. Translated: CASSLVYTGEQYF.

V is TRBV4-1 and J is TRBJ1-6; no firm D call. Germline loops: CDR1 MGHRA, CDR2 YSYEKL. Trimming stripped 3 bases from V and 9 bases from J, with 12 bases between. CDR3 size: 14 residues. The DNA of the CDR3 is TGCGCCAGCAGCCACCCAGACCGGGTTTCACCCCTCCACTTT. Translation: CASSHPDRVSPLHF.

The V call is TRBV7-6, the J call TRBJ2-1; D is uncertain. This CDR3 is built from 11 residues. The germline gives CDR1 SGHVS, CDR2 FNYEAQ. V was shortened by 7 bases and J by 8 bases, with 9 bases between the two germline ends. The CDR3 DNA reads as TGTGCCAGCACCCCGGGCGATGAGCAGTTCTTC. Protein product: CASTPGDEQFF.

The chain uses TRBV5-5 and TRBJ1-5; 12 bases fit TRBD1. The CDR3 has 17 amino acids. Looked up from germline, CDR1 is SGHKS and CDR2 is YYEKEE (reference sequence). Germline trimming cut 3 bases from V and 7 bases from J; bases unmatched to any gene: 11. This CDR3 reads CASSSPGTGGAGQPQHF. The CDR3 bases are TGTGCCAGCAGCTCTCCCGGGACAGGGGGCGCGGGACAGCCCCAGCATTTT.

This chain connects TRBV5-8 to TRBJ2-7, with D possibly being TRBD2 (6 bases). V lost 4 bases to trimming and J lost 4 bases, with 21 bases between them. Germline V gene data show CDR1 as SGHTS and CDR2 as YDEGEE. This CDR3 spans 16 amino acids. This CDR3 reads CASSPPVGDWEYEQYF. The DNA for the CDR3 is TGTGCCAGCAGCCCGCCGGTGGGGGACTGGGAGTACGAGCAGTACTTC. The full variable domain, its missing parts supplied by reference TRBV5-8 and TRBJ2-7, is EAGVTQSPTHLIKTRGQQATLRCSPISGHTSVYWYQQALGLGLQFLLWYDEGEERNRGNFPPRFSGRQFPNYSSELNVNALELEDSALYLCASSPPVGDWEYEQYFGPGTRLTVT.

This clone has just one count. CDR3 nucleotide sequence: TGTGCCAGCAGTTTATCGACCTGGGAGACCCAGTACTTC. Translation gives CASSLSTWETQYF. The chain employs TRBV27 and TRBJ2-5, with D uncertain. Germline assignment: CDR1 MNHEY and CDR2 SMNVEV (reference sequence). This CDR3 contains 13 residues. The V gene lost 0 bases and the J gene lost 5 bases, with 7 bases spanning the gap.

The V call is TRBV21-1, the J call TRBJ2-7; the D call of TRBD2 is as the table states it, not checked on the DNA. TRBV21-1 is labeled a pseudogene. This CDR3 comprises 13 residues. CDR3 coding DNA: TGTGCCAGCCCTCAGCCGGGGGCCTACGAGCAGTACTTC. Encoded protein: CASPQPGAYEQYF.

The chain recombines TRBV25-1 with TRBJ2-5, with 10 bases aligning to TRBD1. Germline CDR1 reads MGHDK; CDR2 reads SYGVNS. V shed 2 bases, J shed 5 bases, and the junction held 8 bases outside the gene matches. The CDR3 contains 16 residues. The CDR3 loop is CASSEMGTGVLETQYF. CDR3 nucleotide sequence: TGTGCCAGCAGTGAAATGGGGACAGGGGTACTGGAGACCCAGTACTTC.

The chain recombines TRBV28 with TRBJ2-7, with unresolved D. Germline loops: CDR1 MDHEN, CDR2 SYDVKM. The CDR3 totals 12 residues. V lost 1 base and J lost 3, with 4 bases in between. The CDR3: CASSLFGYEQYF. For the CDR3, the DNA is TGTGCCAGCAGTTTATTCGGCTACGAGCAGTACTTC.

The chain is built from TRBV5-4 and TRBJ1-1; the match to TRBD1 covers 7 bases. This CDR3 has 16 amino acids. V lost 1 base and J lost 6; bases outside the gene matches: 12. CDR1 and CDR2 from the germline V gene are SGHNT and YYREEE (reference sequence). The CDR3 DNA follows: TGTGCCAGCAGCTTGATCAGCCAGGGGGGTAACGCTGAAGCTTTCTTT. Residues: CASSLISQGGNAEAFF.